A selection of T cell receptor beta chains follows, all from one sample in a study of cytomegalovirus exposure and HLA in healthy donors. TCRdb keeps only in-frame clones here, not all; method: immunoSEQ multiplex PCR. The data contain under 150,000 clones, just under 80% of them singletons. The specimen was PBMCs. Every receptor here comes from a woman aged 40 to 49 in good health and CMV-seronegative. Both conserved end residues are part of each CDR3. Each record gives: V gene, D gene, J gene, clone size, CDR3 DNA, CDR3 protein. The D gene is left open where the match is weak. Size values are once, few and many counts, or a class for expanded clones, and some rows have none.

v_call: TRBV18
d_call: TRBD1
j_call: TRBJ1-1
clone_size: few
cdr3_nt: TGTGCCAGCTCACCACCTTCGACAGGGCAGTACACTGAAGCTTTCTTT
cdr3_aa: CASSPPSTGQYTEAFF

v_call: TRBV9
d_call: TRBD2
j_call: TRBJ2-2
clone_size: -
cdr3_nt: TGTGCCAGCAGCATCCGGGGAGGGGATGGTTTGATCACCGGGGAGCTGTTTTTT
cdr3_aa: CASSIRGGDGLITGELFF

v_call: TRBV5-1
d_call: TRBD1
j_call: TRBJ2-7
clone_size: -
cdr3_nt: TGCGCCAGCAGCTTACCAAACGGACAGGGGGCCAACGACGAGCAGTACTTC
cdr3_aa: CASSLPNGQGANDEQYF

v_call: TRBV27
d_call: -
j_call: TRBJ2-7
clone_size: -
cdr3_nt: TGTGCCAGCAGTTCAACGGTAGCCAATTCCTACGAGCAGTACTTC
cdr3_aa: CASSSTVANSYEQYF

v_call: TRBV27
d_call: TRBD1
j_call: TRBJ1-6
clone_size: -
cdr3_nt: TGTGCCAGCAGTTCCGGGACAGGGGGCTTAGGGGATAATTCACCCCTCCACTTT
cdr3_aa: CASSSGTGGLGDNSPLHF

v_call: TRBV7-3
d_call: -
j_call: TRBJ1-2
clone_size: -
cdr3_nt: TGTGCCAGCAGCTTAGGACGGGAAAACTATGGCTACACCTTC
cdr3_aa: CASSLGRENYGYTF

v_call: TRBV30
d_call: -
j_call: TRBJ1-1
clone_size: -
cdr3_nt: TGTGCCTGGAGTAGAACAGCGGGGAAGAACGCTGAAGCTTTCTTT
cdr3_aa: CAWSRTAGKNAEAFF

v_call: TRBV2
d_call: TRBD1
j_call: TRBJ2-7
clone_size: once
cdr3_nt: TGTGCCAGCAGTGACCCACAGGGGATAGGGCAGTACTTC
cdr3_aa: CASSDPQGIGQYF

v_call: TRBV19
d_call: -
j_call: TRBJ2-7
clone_size: -
cdr3_nt: TGTGCCAGTAGTTCGGGAGCGCACGAGCAGTACTTC
cdr3_aa: CASSSGAHEQYF

v_call: TRBV5-4
d_call: TRBD1
j_call: TRBJ2-7
clone_size: -
cdr3_nt: TGTGCCAGCACCGTCGACAGGGGCAACGAGCAGTACTTC
cdr3_aa: CASTVDRGNEQYF

v_call: TRBV6-1
d_call: TRBD1
j_call: TRBJ1-2
clone_size: once
cdr3_nt: TGTGCCAGCAGTACCCAGACAGGGTCCGCTGGCTACACCTTC
cdr3_aa: CASSTQTGSAGYTF

v_call: TRBV6-1
d_call: -
j_call: TRBJ1-1
clone_size: -
cdr3_nt: TGTGCCAGCAGTGACGTTCAGGGAATCCCTGTGAACACTGAAGCTTTCTTT
cdr3_aa: CASSDVQGIPVNTEAFF

v_call: TRBV19
d_call: TRBD1
j_call: TRBJ2-2
clone_size: -
cdr3_nt: TGTGCCAGTAGTATAAGGGACAGGGGGTACACCGGGGAGCTGTTTTTT
cdr3_aa: CASSIRDRGYTGELFF

v_call: TRBV6-6
d_call: TRBD1
j_call: TRBJ1-5
clone_size: -
cdr3_nt: TGTGCCAGCAGTTACCAGGGGGCGGTTGGTCAGCCCCAGCATTTT
cdr3_aa: CASSYQGAVGQPQHF

v_call: TRBV5-6
d_call: -
j_call: TRBJ2-7
clone_size: -
cdr3_nt: TGTGCCAGCAGCTTCGGACTGCCCTCCGAGCAGTACTTC
cdr3_aa: CASSFGLPSEQYF

v_call: TRBV5-1
d_call: TRBD2
j_call: TRBJ2-7
clone_size: -
cdr3_nt: TGCGCCAGCAGCCCGACTAGCGGGAGTGACGAGCAGTACTTC
cdr3_aa: CASSPTSGSDEQYF

v_call: TRBV19
d_call: -
j_call: TRBJ1-1
clone_size: -
cdr3_nt: TGTGCCAGTAGCCTCAGGGGAGAAGCTTTCTTT
cdr3_aa: CASSLRGEAFF

v_call: TRBV27
d_call: TRBD2
j_call: TRBJ2-3
clone_size: -
cdr3_nt: TGTGCCAGCAGTCCATTTAGCGGGGGGGAGAACACAGATACGCAGTATTTT
cdr3_aa: CASSPFSGGENTDTQYF

v_call: TRBV5-4
d_call: -
j_call: TRBJ1-2
clone_size: -
cdr3_nt: TGTGCCAGCACCACCACAGGGTACGGCTATGGCTACACCTTC
cdr3_aa: CASTTTGYGYGYTF

v_call: TRBV13
d_call: TRBD1
j_call: TRBJ1-4
clone_size: -
cdr3_nt: TGTGCCAGCAGCTCACAGGGACAGACTAATGAAAAACTGTTTTTT
cdr3_aa: CASSSQGQTNEKLFF

v_call: TRBV7-8
d_call: -
j_call: TRBJ2-1
clone_size: -
cdr3_nt: TGTGCCAGCAGCTTAGCGGGAGTTTACAATGAGCAGTTCTTC
cdr3_aa: CASSLAGVYNEQFF

v_call: TRBV5-1
d_call: TRBD1
j_call: TRBJ1-1
clone_size: -
cdr3_nt: TGCGCCAGCAGCTCCTGGACAGGGGAAAATGAAGCTTTCTTT
cdr3_aa: CASSSWTGENEAFF

v_call: TRBV11-3
d_call: TRBD2
j_call: TRBJ2-1
clone_size: -
cdr3_nt: TGTGCCAGCAGCCCAAGCAAGAGGCCTAGCGGGGGGGATGAGCAGTTCTTC
cdr3_aa: CASSPSKRPSGGDEQFF

v_call: TRBV12-5
d_call: -
j_call: TRBJ1-1
clone_size: -
cdr3_nt: TGTGCTAGTGGTCTGGGGGGACAGAACACTGAAGCTTTCTTT
cdr3_aa: CASGLGGQNTEAFF

v_call: TRBV5-6
d_call: TRBD1
j_call: TRBJ2-1
clone_size: once
cdr3_nt: TGTGCCAGCAGCTCGGGAGGACAGGGGGCTTGGGATGAGCAGTTCTTC
cdr3_aa: CASSSGGQGAWDEQFF

v_call: TRBV28
d_call: TRBD2
j_call: TRBJ2-1
clone_size: -
cdr3_nt: TGTGCCAGCTTGGGGACTAGCGGGGGGAGGAATGAGCAGTTCTTC
cdr3_aa: CASLGTSGGRNEQFF

v_call: TRBV9
d_call: -
j_call: TRBJ2-5
clone_size: -
cdr3_nt: TGTGCCAGCAGCGTTGGCAGTAAAGAGACCCAGTACTTC
cdr3_aa: CASSVGSKETQYF

v_call: TRBV7-9
d_call: TRBD1
j_call: TRBJ1-1
clone_size: -
cdr3_nt: TGTGCCAGCAGTGGGACAGGGGGGAACACTGAAGCTTTCTTT
cdr3_aa: CASSGTGGNTEAFF

v_call: TRBV28
d_call: -
j_call: TRBJ1-5
clone_size: once
cdr3_nt: TGTGCCAGCAGGTGGCAGGGGCCCCAGCATTTT
cdr3_aa: CASRWQGPQHF

v_call: TRBV6-5
d_call: -
j_call: TRBJ1-2
clone_size: -
cdr3_nt: TGTGCCAGCAGTCTGGACAGATATGGCTACACCTTC
cdr3_aa: CASSLDRYGYTF

v_call: TRBV2
d_call: -
j_call: TRBJ2-7
clone_size: -
cdr3_nt: TGTGCCAGCCGAGGGGGAGGGAATGGCTACGAGCAGTACTTC
cdr3_aa: CASRGGGNGYEQYF

v_call: TRBV6-5
d_call: -
j_call: TRBJ1-2
clone_size: medium-sized
cdr3_nt: TGTGCCAGCAGTAACGGACAGCGAGGCTACACCTTC
cdr3_aa: CASSNGQRGYTF

v_call: TRBV19
d_call: -
j_call: TRBJ1-5
clone_size: -
cdr3_nt: TGTGCCATAGACCCGACAAACAATCAGCCCCAGCATTTT
cdr3_aa: CAIDPTNNQPQHF

v_call: TRBV7-9
d_call: TRBD1
j_call: TRBJ2-4
clone_size: few
cdr3_nt: TGTGCCAGCAGCTCCGGGACAGAAAACATTCAGTACTTC
cdr3_aa: CASSSGTENIQYF

v_call: TRBV7-2
d_call: -
j_call: TRBJ2-5
clone_size: -
cdr3_nt: TGTGCCAGCAGCGCCGACCAGGGGACCCAGTACTTC
cdr3_aa: CASSADQGTQYF